This entry features one T cell receptor beta chain sequence. Its target is unknown. PCR used 60 Vbeta primers and 13 Jbeta primers. The method was immunoSEQ multiplex PCR; TCRdb's version includes in-frame clones alone and lacks a portion of them. This sample has about 69,000 clones, with roughly four fifths found just once. The sample is drawn from a study of cytomegalovirus exposure and HLA in healthy donors. Study context: About 77 million unique TCRs from HLA-typed donors made up an early data release.

Study-wide results and limits: Previous analysis showed most TCR beta V segments were productive about 87% or about 30% of the time. Roughly 170 TCR beta chains were listed as cytomegalovirus-associated.

The CDR3 runs to 15 residues. Trimming removed 6 bases from V and 5 bases from J; junction bases left unmatched: 9. The V gene's germline CDR1 is SNHLY and CDR2 FYNNEI. The genes are TRBV2 and TRBJ2-1; 8 nucleotides agree with TRBD1. Sample: PBMCs. The clonotype was recovered from an older woman in good health and CMV-seropositive. The CDR3 nucleotides read TGTGCCAGCAGATCTGACAGGGGCACCCACAATGAGCAGTTCTTC. Residues: CASRSDRGTHNEQFF.